This entry describes one T cell receptor (beta chain). Methods used by the authors: Amplification from reference gene primers served as the basis for estimated nucleated cell counts. Profiling relied on immunoSEQ multiplex PCR, and the TCRdb table lists in-frame clones only, not all of them. Clonal size and the V and J genes are those of that table, whereas D and trimming came from the DNA. The repertoire holds about 210,000 clones, with 70% to 90% as singletons. The data belong to a study of blood T cell repertoires in COVID-19. Trimming at V came to 4 bases and at J to 5 bases, leaving 5 bases not matched to a gene. This CDR3 contains 14 residues. Germline-derived CDR1 and CDR2 are SGHAT and FQNNGV.

Sequencing was carried out using PBMCs or T cells enriched from blood (not recorded which). This sequence was found in a man younger than 40 with acute COVID-19. V gene TRBV11-2 combines with J gene TRBJ1-1, with 9 bases matching TRBD1. Written as DNA, the CDR3 is TGTGCCAGCAGCTCACAGGGGGCGCGAACTGAAGCTTTCTTT. It codes for CASSSQGARTEAFF.